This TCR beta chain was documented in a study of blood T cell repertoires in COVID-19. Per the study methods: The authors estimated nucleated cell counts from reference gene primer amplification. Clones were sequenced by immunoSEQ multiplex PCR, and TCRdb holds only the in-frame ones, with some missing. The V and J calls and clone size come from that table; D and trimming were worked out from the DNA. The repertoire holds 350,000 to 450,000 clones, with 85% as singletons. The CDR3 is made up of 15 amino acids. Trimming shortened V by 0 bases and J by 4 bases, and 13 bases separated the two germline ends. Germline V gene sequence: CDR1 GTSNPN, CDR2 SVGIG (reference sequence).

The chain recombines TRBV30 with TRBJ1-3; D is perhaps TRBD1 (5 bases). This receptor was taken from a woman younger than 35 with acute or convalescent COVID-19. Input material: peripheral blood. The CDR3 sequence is CAWSVLRGWGNTIYF. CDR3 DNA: TGTGCCTGGAGTGTACTACGGGGGTGGGGAAACACCATATATTTT.